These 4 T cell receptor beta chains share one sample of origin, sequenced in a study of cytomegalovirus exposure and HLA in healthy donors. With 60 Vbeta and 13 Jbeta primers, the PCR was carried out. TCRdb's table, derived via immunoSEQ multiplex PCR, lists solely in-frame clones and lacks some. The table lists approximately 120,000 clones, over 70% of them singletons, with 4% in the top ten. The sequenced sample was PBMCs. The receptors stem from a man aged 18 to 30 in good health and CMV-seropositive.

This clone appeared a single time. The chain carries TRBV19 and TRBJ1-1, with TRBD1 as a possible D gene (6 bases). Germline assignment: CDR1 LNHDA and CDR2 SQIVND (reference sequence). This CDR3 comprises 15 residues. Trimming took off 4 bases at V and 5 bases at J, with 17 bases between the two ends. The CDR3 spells CASSNLLTGRTEAFF. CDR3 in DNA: TGTGCCAGTAGTAACCTGCTGACAGGACGGACTGAAGCTTTCTTT.

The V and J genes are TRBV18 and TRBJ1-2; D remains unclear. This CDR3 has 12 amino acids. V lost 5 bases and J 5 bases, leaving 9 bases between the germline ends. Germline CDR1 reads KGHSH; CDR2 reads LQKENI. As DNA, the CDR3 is TGTGCCAGCTCAACACAGCAATATGGCTACACCTTC. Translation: CASSTQQYGYTF.

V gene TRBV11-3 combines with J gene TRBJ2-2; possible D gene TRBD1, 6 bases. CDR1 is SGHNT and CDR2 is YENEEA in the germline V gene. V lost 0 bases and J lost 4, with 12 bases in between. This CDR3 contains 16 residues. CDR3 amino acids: CASSLDRAGATGELFF. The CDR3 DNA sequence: TGTGCCAGCAGCTTAGATCGGGCAGGGGCCACCGGGGAGCTGTTTTTT.

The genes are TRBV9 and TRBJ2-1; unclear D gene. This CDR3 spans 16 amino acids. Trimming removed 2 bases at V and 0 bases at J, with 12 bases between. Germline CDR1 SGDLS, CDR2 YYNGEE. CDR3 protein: CASSVDPHSSYNEQFF. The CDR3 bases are TGTGCCAGCAGCGTCGATCCTCATAGCTCCTACAATGAGCAGTTCTTC.